The 32 T cell receptor beta chains below all came from one sample that was sequenced in a study of cytomegalovirus exposure and HLA in healthy donors. It was with 60 Vbeta and 13 Jbeta primers that the PCR ran. Profiling relied on immunoSEQ multiplex PCR, and the TCRdb table lists in-frame clones only, not all of them. The sample holds 150,000 to 200,000 clones, around 80% seen once. Sequences were obtained from PBMCs. The source of these receptors is a woman in her fifties or sixties in good health and CMV-seronegative.

The chain carries TRBV7-8 and TRBJ1-2; D perhaps matches TRBD1 (6 bases). CDR3 length: 13 amino acids. Germline V gene lookup returns CDR1 SGHVS and CDR2 FQNEAQ. V was shortened by 6 bases and J by 4 bases, with 12 bases between the two germline ends. The CDR3 bases are TGTGCCAGCAGTCAGGGACAAGCCTATGGCTACACCTTC. Translating it yields CASSQGQAYGYTF.

The chain employs TRBV25-1 and TRBJ1-4, with a possible D match to TRBD1 (5 bases). Germline V gives CDR1 MGHDK, CDR2 SYGVNS. The CDR3 totals 14 residues. V was pared by 6 bases and J by 10 bases, with 18 bases between. CDR3 nucleotides: TGTGCCAGCAGACAGGCCGCAGGGCCAGGAAAACTGTTTTTT. Its protein is CASRQAAGPGKLFF.

This clone was recorded only once. The J gene is TRBJ2-2, the V gene TRBV9; maybe TRBD1 (5 bases). Trimming left V 0 bases short and J 7 bases short, with 19 bases between. CDR1 and CDR2 (germline): SGDLS, YYNGEE. This CDR3 comprises 17 residues. Here the CDR3 reads CASSVVGTGWRNGELFF. The CDR3 nucleotides read TGTGCCAGCAGCGTAGTTGGTACAGGATGGCGGAACGGGGAGCTGTTTTTT. The full variable domain, its missing parts supplied by reference TRBV9 and TRBJ2-2, is DSGVTQTPKHLITATGQRVTLRCSPRSGDLSVYWYQQSLDQGLQFLIQYYNGEERAKGNILERFSAQQFPDLHSELNLSSLELGDSALYFCASSVVGTGWRNGELFFGEGSRLTVL.

The chain recombines TRBV28 with TRBJ2-7, with no clear D. V lost 6 bases to trimming and J lost 3 bases, with 3 bases between them. The germline CDR1 and CDR2 sequences are MDHEN and SYDVKM. The CDR3 is 10 residues long. The DNA of the CDR3 is TGTGCCAGCAGCCACTACGAGCAGTACTTC. This sequence encodes CASSHYEQYF. Complete variable domain (other parts from reference TRBV28 and TRBJ2-7): DVKVTQSSRYLVKRTGEKVFLECVQDMDHENMFWYRQDPGLGLRLIYFSYDVKMKEKGDIPEGYSVSREKKERFSLILESASTNQTSMYLCASSHYEQYFGPGTRLTVT.

The chain uses TRBV28 and TRBJ2-1; 9 bases line up with TRBD2. Germline lookup yields CDR1 MDHEN and CDR2 SYDVKM. J was trimmed by 6 bases and V by 4 bases; bases with no gene match: 10. The CDR3 runs 16 residues. CDR3 sequence (DNA): TGTGCCAGCAGTTCCTCTTCTAGCGGGAACTTCAATGAGCAGTTCTTC. Amino acids: CASSSSSSGNFNEQFF.

This rearrangement joins TRBV29-1 to TRBJ1-1; possibly TRBD1 for D (6 bases). Germline values: CDR1 SQVTM, CDR2 ANQGSEA. The CDR3 is made up of 13 amino acids. The germline V and J ends were trimmed by 7 bases and 1 base, with 13 bases remaining between them. This CDR3 is CSAQQGGNTEAFF. CDR3 in DNA: TGCAGCGCTCAACAAGGGGGGAACACTGAAGCTTTCTTT.

This chain links TRBV9 with TRBJ2-1, with 10 bases matching TRBD1. The germline CDR1 and CDR2 sequences are SGDLS and YYNGEE. V lost 3 bases, J lost 4 bases, and 4 bases stayed unmatched. The CDR3 runs 15 residues. The CDR3 reads CASSDAGQGYNEQFF. Written as DNA, the CDR3 is TGTGCCAGCAGCGACGCGGGACAGGGGTACAATGAGCAGTTCTTC.

This rearrangement joins TRBV29-1 to TRBJ2-6; a possible D gene is TRBD1 (5 bases). Per the germline V gene, CDR1 is SQVTM and CDR2 is ANQGSEA. This CDR3 region has 13 residues. V was shortened by 4 bases and J by 9 bases, with 13 bases between the two germline ends. The CDR3 protein is CSVVTLGRNVLTF. The CDR3 coding sequence is TGCAGCGTTGTTACCTTGGGGCGCAACGTCCTGACTTTC.

This clone was counted only a few times. V usage is TRBV2 and J usage is TRBJ2-6; a weak D match, TRBD2 (6 bases). CDR1 SNHLY and CDR2 FYNNEI come from the germline V gene. Trimming took 6 bases from V and 0 from J, leaving 12 bases between them. The CDR3 covers 16 residues. Here the CDR3 DNA reads TGTGCCAGCAGACGGAGGGACCGCTCTGGGGCCAACGTCCTGACTTTC. This sequence encodes CASRRRDRSGANVLTF.

The count of this clone is one. The chain carries TRBV10-3 and TRBJ1-5, with 7 nucleotides matching TRBD1. Germline trimming cut 4 bases from V and 6 bases from J; bases unmatched to any gene: 9. This CDR3 contains 15 residues. Germline assignment: CDR1 ENHRY and CDR2 SYGVKD. CDR3: CAISAAGTAFQPQHF. Here the CDR3 DNA reads TGTGCCATCAGTGCCGCGGGGACAGCTTTTCAGCCCCAGCATTTT.

V and J are TRBV6-1 and TRBJ2-7; no firm D call. The CDR3 has 14 residues. Germline V gene lookup returns CDR1 MNHNS and CDR2 SASEGT. The V gene lost 2 bases and the J gene lost 1 base, with 9 bases spanning the gap. CDR3 in DNA: TGTGCCAGCAGTGAAAGGTCAGGTTCCTACGAGCAGTACTTC. It codes for CASSERSGSYEQYF.

This chain joins TRBV18 and TRBJ1-4, with TRBD1 matching over 8 bases. Germline V gene data show CDR1 as KGHSH and CDR2 as LQKENI. The CDR3 consists of 15 residues. V was pared by 3 bases and J by 0 bases, with 0 bases of the junction left unmatched. The CDR3 sequence is CASSPTGATNEKLFF. The DNA for the CDR3 is TGTGCCAGCTCACCGACAGGGGCAACTAATGAAAAACTGTTTTTT.

The chain carries TRBV2 and TRBJ2-5; a weak D match, TRBD2 (6 bases). The CDR3 totals 14 residues. V was pared by 4 bases and J by 2 bases, with 11 bases between. Germline V gives CDR1 SNHLY, CDR2 FYNNEI. In nucleotides, the CDR3 is TGTGCCAGCAGTGGTCTAGCGAGACAAGAGACCCAGTACTTC. It translates to CASSGLARQETQYF.

The chain joins TRBV5-1 to TRBJ2-5; 9 bases fit TRBD1. J was trimmed by 4 bases and V by 4 bases; bases with no gene match: 8. The germline V gene has CDR1 SGHRS and CDR2 YFSETQ. The CDR3 has 15 residues. The CDR3 coding sequence is TGCGCCAGCAGCCCGACACAGGGGGCGCGAGAGACCCAGTACTTC. This sequence encodes CASSPTQGARETQYF.

The chain is built from TRBV7-9 and TRBJ2-7; possible D gene TRBD2, 7 bases. V lost 5 bases and J 0 bases, leaving 17 bases between the germline ends. This CDR3 is built from 16 residues. The germline CDR1 and CDR2 sequences are SEHNR and FQNEAQ (reference sequence). Written as DNA, the CDR3 is TGTGCCAGCAGCACGTCCCGGGGGGCAGGCTCCTACGAGCAGTACTTC. It encodes CASSTSRGAGSYEQYF. Combining the CDR3 with reference TRBV7-9 and TRBJ2-7 gives the whole variable domain DTGVSQNPRHKITKRGQNVTFRCDPISEHNRLYWYRQTLGQGPEFLTYFQNEAQLEKSRLLSDRFSAERPKGSFSTLEIQRTEQGDSAMYLCASSTSRGAGSYEQYFGPGTRLTVT.

This clone has a handful of counts. The chain uses TRBV18 and TRBJ2-1; 10 bases match TRBD2. Germline V gene data show CDR1 as KGHSH and CDR2 as LQKENI. V was clipped by 2 bases and J by 12 bases; unmatched bases: 7. CDR3 length equals 14 residues. CDR3 DNA sequence: TGTGCCAGCTCACCAATCCAGCGGGGGGGCGGGCAGTTCTTC. Translated, it gives CASSPIQRGGGQFF.

The V gene is TRBV6-6, the J gene TRBJ2-7, with TRBD2 matching 8 bases. CDR1 MNHNY and CDR2 SVGAGI come from the germline V gene (reference sequence). V gave up 7 bases and J gave up 1 base; unmatched junction bases: 9. This CDR3 is 15 amino acids long. The CDR3: CASNRGGSGSYEQYF. The CDR3 coding sequence is TGTGCCAGCAACCGGGGGGGTAGCGGTTCCTACGAGCAGTACTTC.

The genes are TRBV16 and TRBJ2-7, with TRBD1 as a possible D gene (5 bases). Germline CDR1 reads KGHSY; CDR2 reads FQNENV. The V end lost 3 bases, the J end lost 2 bases, and 11 bases lay between the germline ends. This CDR3 comprises 14 residues. CDR3 protein: CASSHFRQTYEQYF. The CDR3 DNA reads TGTGCCAGCAGCCACTTTCGACAGACCTACGAGCAGTACTTC.

The chain joins TRBV5-3 to TRBJ2-7; TRBD1 might be the D (5 bases). TRBV5-3 is placed among ORFs of uncertain function. The CDR3 is 12 residues long. Trimming removed 4 bases from V and 5 bases from J, with 10 bases in between. The CDR3 region is CARSADRDEQYF. In DNA, the CDR3 is TGTGCCAGAAGCGCAGACAGAGACGAGCAGTACTTC.

The chain combines TRBV2 with TRBJ2-5; D perhaps matches TRBD2 (6 bases). The CDR3 spans 14 residues. Germline V CDR1 and CDR2: SNHLY, FYNNEI. This CDR3 reads CAERRDRSQETQYF. CDR3 sequence (DNA): TGTGCTGAGAGGAGGGACCGATCCCAAGAGACCCAGTACTTC.

The chain links TRBV28 to TRBJ1-1, with a possible D match to TRBD1 (5 bases). The CDR3 contains 14 residues. The V gene's germline CDR1 is MDHEN and CDR2 SYDVKM. V was trimmed by 3 bases and J by 3 bases, leaving 11 bases between them. DNA of the CDR3: TGTGCCAGCAGTTTTGGACATAAGTACACTGAAGCTTTCTTT. As protein: CASSFGHKYTEAFF. The full variable domain, in which reference TRBV28 and TRBJ1-1 provide the parts outside the CDR3, is DVKVTQSSRYLVKRTGEKVFLECVQDMDHENMFWYRQDPGLGLRLIYFSYDVKMKEKGDIPEGYSVSREKKERFSLILESASTNQTSMYLCASSFGHKYTEAFFGQGTRLTVV.

J is TRBJ2-3 and V is TRBV19; 7 bases are shared with TRBD2. CDR1 is LNHDA and CDR2 is SQIVND in the germline V gene (reference sequence). CDR3 length equals 13 residues. V dropped 4 bases and J dropped 4; count of bases not matched to a gene: 2. The CDR3 bases are TGTGCCAGTAGTAGACTAGCACCAGATACGCAGTATTTT. Its translation: CASSRLAPDTQYF.

The genes are TRBV7-9 and TRBJ2-7, with a possible D match to TRBD2 (6 bases). Trimming removed 5 bases at V and 6 bases at J, with 26 bases between. Germline loops: CDR1 SEHNR, CDR2 FQNEAQ (reference sequence). CDR3 size: 17 residues. In nucleotides, the CDR3 is TGTGCCAGCAGCGAGAGAGGAGGGAAAGGGTTTCTAAGCGAGCAGTACTTC. This encodes CASSERGGKGFLSEQYF.

The V and J genes are TRBV28 and TRBJ1-5; 7 nucleotides line up with TRBD1. CDR1 is MDHEN and CDR2 is SYDVKM in the germline V gene. This CDR3 contains 15 residues. J was trimmed by 9 bases and V by 5 bases; bases with no gene match: 13. Here the CDR3 DNA reads TGTGCCAGCAGTCAGACCGACAGGGATTTTCGGCCCCAGCATTTT. Protein product: CASSQTDRDFRPQHF.

The chain carries TRBV14 and TRBJ1-4, with D perhaps matching TRBD1 (5 bases). This CDR3 has 15 residues. The germline V gene has CDR1 SGHDN and CDR2 FVKESK. With 4 bases removed from V and 4 bases from J, the gap between germline ends came to 13 bases. CDR3 DNA sequence: TGTGCCAGCAGCCCGGAGGGGTTGGTTAATGAAAAACTGTTTTTT. Amino acid sequence: CASSPEGLVNEKLFF.

The table lists this clone with a few counts. V gene TRBV27 combines with J gene TRBJ2-2; 9 nucleotides line up with TRBD2. After removal of 2 bases from V and 3 bases from J, the junction contained 10 bases not matched to a gene. Looked up from germline, CDR1 is MNHEY and CDR2 is SMNVEV (reference sequence). This CDR3 is built from 18 residues. CDR3 in amino acids: CASSLGGGGAWYTGELFF. The CDR3 coding sequence is TGTGCCAGCAGTTTAGGGGGCGGGGGGGCTTGGTACACCGGGGAGCTGTTTTTT.

The gene calls are TRBV9 and TRBJ1-6; D perhaps matches TRBD1 (5 bases). Looked up from germline, CDR1 is SGDLS and CDR2 is YYNGEE. The CDR3 runs 17 residues. Trimming pared 4 bases from V and 6 bases from J, leaving 20 bases between. CDR3 in amino acids: CASSPPLGADSNSPLHF. CDR3 nucleotides: TGTGCCAGCAGCCCCCCTCTGGGCGCTGACAGTAATTCACCCCTCCACTTT.

The chain employs TRBV30 and TRBJ2-1, with D hard to call. The V gene lost 7 bases and the J gene lost 0 bases, with 13 bases spanning the gap. Germline loops: CDR1 GTSNPN, CDR2 SVGIG (reference sequence). This CDR3 comprises 14 residues. The CDR3 region is CASTPVSSYNEQFF. The CDR3 bases are TGTGCCTCCACCCCGGTAAGCTCCTACAATGAGCAGTTCTTC.

The chain links TRBV7-9 to TRBJ1-2; the D gene is possibly TRBD1 (5 bases). This CDR3 contains 13 residues. Per the germline V gene, CDR1 is SEHNR and CDR2 is FQNEAQ (reference sequence). Trimming took 3 bases from V and 8 from J, leaving 13 bases between them. CDR3 nucleotide sequence: TGTGCCAGCAGCTTCGACAGTGTCCGGGGCTACACCTTC. This sequence encodes CASSFDSVRGYTF.

Regarding this clone: One end of the junction fails to match germline, which may point to a read error. Other DNA sequences in this specimen translate into the identical CDR3. This chain connects TRBV15 to TRBJ1-2; perhaps TRBD1 as D (5 bases). The CDR3 runs to 14 residues. CDR1 and CDR2 from the germline V gene are LNHNV and YYDKDF (reference sequence). This CDR3 is CATSRDAGHYGYTF. The CDR3 nucleotides read TGCGCCACCAGCAGAGATGCAGGGCACTATGGCTACACCTTC.

The chain combines TRBV29-1 with TRBJ2-5, with 12 bases identical to TRBD2. CDR1 is SQVTM, CDR2 ANQGSEA, per germline. Unmatched junction bases numbered 6, after V lost 6 bases and J lost 4 bases. CDR3 length equals 14 residues. This CDR3 reads CSVPSGGAGETQYF. In DNA, the CDR3 is TGCAGCGTGCCTAGCGGGGGGGCCGGAGAGACCCAGTACTTC.

DNA for the CDR3: TGCGCCAGCAGCTTCCAGTCCCCCACAGATACGCAGTATTTT. This sequence encodes CASSFQSPTDTQYF. The chain is built from TRBV5-1 and TRBJ2-3; D is unresolved. The CDR3 length is 14 residues. Trimming took off 2 bases at V and 2 bases at J, with 9 bases between the two ends. CDR1 is SGHRS, CDR2 YFSETQ, per germline.